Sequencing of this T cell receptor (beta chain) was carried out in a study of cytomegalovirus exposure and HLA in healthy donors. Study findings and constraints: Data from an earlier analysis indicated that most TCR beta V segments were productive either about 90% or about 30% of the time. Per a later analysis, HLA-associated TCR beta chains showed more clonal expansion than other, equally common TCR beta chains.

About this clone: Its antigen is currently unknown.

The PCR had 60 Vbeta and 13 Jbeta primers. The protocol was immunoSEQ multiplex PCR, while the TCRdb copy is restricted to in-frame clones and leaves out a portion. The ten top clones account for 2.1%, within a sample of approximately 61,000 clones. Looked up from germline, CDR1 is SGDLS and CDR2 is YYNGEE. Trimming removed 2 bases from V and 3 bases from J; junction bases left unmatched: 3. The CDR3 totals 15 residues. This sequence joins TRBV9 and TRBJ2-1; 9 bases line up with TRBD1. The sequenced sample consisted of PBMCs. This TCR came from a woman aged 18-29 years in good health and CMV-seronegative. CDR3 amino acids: CASSVGQGFYNEQFF. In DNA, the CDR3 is TGTGCCAGCAGCGTGGGACAGGGATTCTACAATGAGCAGTTCTTC.